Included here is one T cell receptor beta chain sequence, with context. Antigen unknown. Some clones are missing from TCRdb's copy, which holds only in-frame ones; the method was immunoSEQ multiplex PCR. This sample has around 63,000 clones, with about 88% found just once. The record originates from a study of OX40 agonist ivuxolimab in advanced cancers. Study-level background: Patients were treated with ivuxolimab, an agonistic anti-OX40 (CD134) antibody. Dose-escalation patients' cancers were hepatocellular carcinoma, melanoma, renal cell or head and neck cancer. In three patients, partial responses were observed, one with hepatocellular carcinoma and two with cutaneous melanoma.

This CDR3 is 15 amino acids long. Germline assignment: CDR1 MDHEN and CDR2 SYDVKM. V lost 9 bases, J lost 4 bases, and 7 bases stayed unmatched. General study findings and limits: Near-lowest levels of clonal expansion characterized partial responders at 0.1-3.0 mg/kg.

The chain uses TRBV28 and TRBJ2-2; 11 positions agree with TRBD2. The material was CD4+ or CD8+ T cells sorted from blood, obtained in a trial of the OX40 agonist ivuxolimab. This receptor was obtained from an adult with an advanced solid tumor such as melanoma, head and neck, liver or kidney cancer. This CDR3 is CASLAGGPTTGELFF. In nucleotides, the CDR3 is TGTGCCAGTTTAGCGGGAGGGCCGACCACCGGGGAGCTGTTTTTT.